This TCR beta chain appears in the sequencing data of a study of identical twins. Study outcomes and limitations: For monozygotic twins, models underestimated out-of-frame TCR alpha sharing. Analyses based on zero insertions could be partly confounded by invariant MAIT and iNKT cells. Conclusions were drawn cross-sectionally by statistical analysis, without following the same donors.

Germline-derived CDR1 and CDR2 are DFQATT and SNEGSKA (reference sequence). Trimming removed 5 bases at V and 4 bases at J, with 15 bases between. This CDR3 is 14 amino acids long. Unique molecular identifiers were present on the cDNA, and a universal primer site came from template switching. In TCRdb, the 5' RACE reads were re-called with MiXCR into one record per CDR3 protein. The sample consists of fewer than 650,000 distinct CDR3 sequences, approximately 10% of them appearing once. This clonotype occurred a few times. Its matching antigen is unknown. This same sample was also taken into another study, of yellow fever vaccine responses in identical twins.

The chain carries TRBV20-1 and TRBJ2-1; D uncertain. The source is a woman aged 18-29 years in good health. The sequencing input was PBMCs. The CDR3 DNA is TGCAGTGCTGTGGGCTCCAAGGGTTACAATGAGCAGTTCTTC. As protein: CSAVGSKGYNEQFF.